This is a list of T cell receptor beta chains from one sample in a study of cytomegalovirus exposure and HLA in healthy donors. Clones were read by immunoSEQ multiplex PCR, and TCRdb kept only the in-frame ones, dropping some. The sample includes 150,000 to 200,000 clones, approximately 83% seen only once; the top ten take 2.5% to 3.5%. The sequencing sample was made of PBMCs. These receptor sequences come from a young woman in good health and CMV-seropositive. CDR3s leave out the opening cysteine and the closing phenylalanine or tryptophan. Some rows mark clone size as missing; the rest say once, few, many or name a class of expanded clone.

v_gene	j_gene	abundance	CDR3aa
TRBV6-1	TRBJ1-4	many	ASSEARQGYEKLF
TRBV4-2	TRBJ1-4	-	ASSHPFRAGEPATNEKLF
TRBV4-1	TRBJ2-1	-	ASSQVRGEYNEQF
TRBV5-8	TRBJ1-3	-	ASSLDQASGNTIY
TRBV5-1	TRBJ1-2	-	ASSPRLREAYGYT
TRBV19	TRBJ1-2	-	ASSMQGTGQGGYT
TRBV9	TRBJ1-1	-	ASSVAGENTEAF
TRBV6-7	TRBJ2-3	-	ASRELQQGACTDTQY
TRBV5-6	TRBJ1-2	-	ASSFQAGSYT
TRBV12-5	TRBJ2-1	-	ASGLVVAGGTSNEQF